This T cell receptor (beta chain) was identified in a study of graft-versus-host responses after intestinal transplantation. The overall study: For approximately three years after anti-thymocyte globulin induction, all recipients took tacrolimus and steroids. Findings and caveats of the study: The highest levels of circulating GvH clones went along with early declines in HvG clones after transplant.

The table came from immunoSEQ multiplex PCR; TCRdb's copy has only in-frame clones and leaves some out. The sample includes about 59,000 clones, almost 95% of them seen just once. This CDR3 is 13 amino acids long. V was cut by 0 bases and J by 3 bases, with 4 bases left in between. Germline V CDR1 and CDR2: SGDLS, YYNGEE. Details on this clone: Its antigen is as yet unknown.

This specimen was unstimulated CD4+ T cells sorted from spleen or lymph node cells, taken before transplant. The chain has TRBV9 and TRBJ1-3; no definite D call. The clonotype was recovered from a human donor who was the organ donor for an intestinal transplant. The CDR3 DNA is TGTGCCAGCAGCGTAGGAGGTGGAAACACCATATATTTT. This gives the protein CASSVGGGNTIYF.